The rows below give T cell receptor beta chains drawn from one sample of a study of cytomegalovirus exposure and HLA in healthy donors. The assay was immunoSEQ multiplex PCR, and TCRdb's table has in-frame clones only and misses some. The table shows 150,000 to 200,000 clones, with 75% to 90% occurring only once. The sample comprised PBMCs. Receptor source: a human donor in good health. The CDR3 runs from the conserved cysteine through the conserved F or W. D genes are given only for firm matches. Size is omitted from some rows. Given values are once, few, many or a class for expanded clones.

D gene: TRBD2
V gene: TRBV7-2
J gene: TRBJ2-5
clone size: .
CDR3 DNA: TGTGCCAGCGGCAAGTCAGGGACTAACTATGAGACCCAGTACTTC
CDR3 protein: CASGKSGTNYETQYF

D gene: TRBD1
V gene: TRBV6-1
J gene: TRBJ1-1
clone size: .
CDR3 DNA: TGTGCCAGCAGGACAGGGGGGCTAGCTGAAGCTTTCTTT
CDR3 protein: CASRTGGLAEAFF

D gene: TRBD1
V gene: TRBV4-3
J gene: TRBJ1-2
clone size: .
CDR3 DNA: TGCGCCAGCAGCCAAGACTCAGGGGGCCCAGGCTACACCTTC
CDR3 protein: CASSQDSGGPGYTF

D gene: .
V gene: TRBV6-1
J gene: TRBJ1-4
clone size: .
CDR3 DNA: TGTGCCAGCAGGAGATTCTCAACTAATGAAAAACTGTTTTTT
CDR3 protein: CASRRFSTNEKLFF

D gene: TRBD1
V gene: TRBV2
J gene: TRBJ2-3
clone size: .
CDR3 DNA: TGTGCCAGCAGACCCACAGGGGGCAGGACAGATACGCAGTATTTT
CDR3 protein: CASRPTGGRTDTQYF

D gene: .
V gene: TRBV13
J gene: TRBJ2-7
clone size: .
CDR3 DNA: TGTGCCAGCAGCTTAGGGGACCCAGGGGTGGGCGAGCAGTACTTC
CDR3 protein: CASSLGDPGVGEQYF

D gene: .
V gene: TRBV5-6
J gene: TRBJ2-7
clone size: .
CDR3 DNA: TGTGCCAGCACCCCCTACCCTAAGCCCTACGAGCAGTACTTC
CDR3 protein: CASTPYPKPYEQYF

D gene: .
V gene: TRBV14
J gene: TRBJ2-1
clone size: .
CDR3 DNA: TGTGCCAGCAGCCAAGATGGACTAAGGGTCTACAATGAGCAGTTCTTC
CDR3 protein: CASSQDGLRVYNEQFF

D gene: TRBD1
V gene: TRBV6-5
J gene: TRBJ2-1
clone size: .
CDR3 DNA: TGTGCCAGCAGGAGACCGGGACAGGGGTTAAATGAGCAGTTCTTC
CDR3 protein: CASRRPGQGLNEQFF

D gene: .
V gene: TRBV6-7
J gene: TRBJ2-2
clone size: .
CDR3 DNA: TGTGCCAGCAGTTACCCACCAGGACAGAACACATACACCGGGGAGCTGTTTTTT
CDR3 protein: CASSYPPGQNTYTGELFF

D gene: .
V gene: TRBV6-5
J gene: TRBJ2-2
clone size: .
CDR3 DNA: TGTGCCAGCAGTCCCACAGGGACCACCGGGGAGCTGTTTTTT
CDR3 protein: CASSPTGTTGELFF

D gene: .
V gene: TRBV7-9
J gene: TRBJ2-7
clone size: .
CDR3 DNA: TGTGCCAGCAGCTTAGTAACCAGGGGCGCCTACGAGCAGTACTTC
CDR3 protein: CASSLVTRGAYEQYF

D gene: .
V gene: TRBV11-2
J gene: TRBJ2-1
clone size: .
CDR3 DNA: TGTGCCAGCAGCTTAGGTCGAGCGGGTGAGCAGTTCTTC
CDR3 protein: CASSLGRAGEQFF

D gene: TRBD1
V gene: TRBV6-1
J gene: TRBJ1-4
clone size: .
CDR3 DNA: TGTGCCAGCAGTGGGGGACAGGAGATTAATGAAAAACTGTTTTTT
CDR3 protein: CASSGGQEINEKLFF

D gene: .
V gene: TRBV7-2
J gene: TRBJ2-7
clone size: .
CDR3 DNA: TGTGCCAGCAGCGTCGCCTACGAGCAGTACTTC
CDR3 protein: CASSVAYEQYF

D gene: TRBD2
V gene: TRBV27
J gene: TRBJ2-1
clone size: .
CDR3 DNA: TGTGCCAGCAGCCGAAGAACTAGCGGGGGGACCTACAATGAGCAGTTCTTC
CDR3 protein: CASSRRTSGGTYNEQFF

D gene: TRBD1
V gene: TRBV5-6
J gene: TRBJ1-5
clone size: .
CDR3 DNA: TGTGCCAGCAGCCAGACAGGGATCAATCAGCCCCAGCATTTT
CDR3 protein: CASSQTGINQPQHF

D gene: .
V gene: TRBV6-5
J gene: TRBJ2-2
clone size: .
CDR3 DNA: TGTGCCAGCAGTTACGTTGGGACACCTATTCTCGGGGAGCTGTTTTTT
CDR3 protein: CASSYVGTPILGELFF

D gene: TRBD2
V gene: TRBV5-4
J gene: TRBJ2-1
clone size: .
CDR3 DNA: TGTGCCAGCAGCACAAAAGCGGGACAGCAGTTCTTC
CDR3 protein: CASSTKAGQQFF

D gene: TRBD2
V gene: TRBV5-1
J gene: TRBJ2-3
clone size: .
CDR3 DNA: TGCGCCAGCAGCTTAGCGACTAGCGGGGGCCCAGATACGCAGTGTTTT
CDR3 protein: CASSLATSGGPDTQCF

D gene: .
V gene: TRBV7-2
J gene: TRBJ2-2
clone size: few
CDR3 DNA: TGTGCCAGCAGCTTAACCTTAGCGAACACCGGGGAGCTGTTTTTT
CDR3 protein: CASSLTLANTGELFF

D gene: TRBD1
V gene: TRBV29-1
J gene: TRBJ2-2
clone size: .
CDR3 DNA: TGCAGCGTTGTAAGGGGACAGGGCTTCGGGGAGCTGTTTTTT
CDR3 protein: CSVVRGQGFGELFF

D gene: TRBD2
V gene: TRBV5-1
J gene: TRBJ2-5
clone size: .
CDR3 DNA: TGCGCCAGCAGCTTGGGACTAGCGGGGGGGCCAGGAGAGACCCAGTACTTC
CDR3 protein: CASSLGLAGGPGETQYF

D gene: TRBD2
V gene: TRBV7-9
J gene: TRBJ2-5
clone size: few
CDR3 DNA: TGTGCCAGCAGTACGATTAGCGGGGACCAAGAGACCCAGTACTTC
CDR3 protein: CASSTISGDQETQYF

D gene: .
V gene: TRBV6-5
J gene: TRBJ1-5
clone size: .
CDR3 DNA: TGTGCCAGCAGTTATGGAGGTCGTCAGCCCCAGCATTTT
CDR3 protein: CASSYGGRQPQHF

D gene: .
V gene: TRBV7-9
J gene: TRBJ2-7
clone size: .
CDR3 DNA: TGTGCCAGCAGCACGGAAGTGGGCCCGACAGGCTGGTACTTC
CDR3 protein: CASSTEVGPTGWYF

D gene: TRBD2
V gene: TRBV7-2
J gene: TRBJ2-5
clone size: few
CDR3 DNA: TGTGCCAGCCGATCTAGCGGGGGGGCCGAGACCCAGTACTTC
CDR3 protein: CASRSSGGAETQYF

D gene: TRBD2
V gene: TRBV4-3
J gene: TRBJ2-1
clone size: .
CDR3 DNA: TGCGCCAGCAGCCAAGAAAGTGCGGGGGGGTATTACAATGAGCAGTTCTTC
CDR3 protein: CASSQESAGGYYNEQFF

D gene: TRBD1
V gene: TRBV28
J gene: TRBJ2-7
clone size: .
CDR3 DNA: TGTGCCAGCAGTGCCACGGGACAGGCCCCTGGGCAGTACTTC
CDR3 protein: CASSATGQAPGQYF

D gene: .
V gene: TRBV4-1
J gene: TRBJ1-2
clone size: .
CDR3 DNA: TGCGCCAGCAGCCAAGTTCGGGGTACAAGCGATGGCTACCCCTTC
CDR3 protein: CASSQVRGTSDGYPF

D gene: TRBD1
V gene: TRBV7-2
J gene: TRBJ2-7
clone size: .
CDR3 DNA: TGTGCCAGCAGCCCACAGTTAGGGGGCGATCCCTACGAGCAGTACTTC
CDR3 protein: CASSPQLGGDPYEQYF

D gene: .
V gene: TRBV7-2
J gene: TRBJ2-7
clone size: .
CDR3 DNA: TGTGCCAGCAGCCAACTGGCAGGCCTTTACGAGCAGTACTTC
CDR3 protein: CASSQLAGLYEQYF

D gene: TRBD2
V gene: TRBV7-9
J gene: TRBJ2-3
clone size: .
CDR3 DNA: TGTGCCAGCAGCGGAGGTGTTGGGGGGGTGGGCACAGATACGCAGTATTTT
CDR3 protein: CASSGGVGGVGTDTQYF

D gene: .
V gene: TRBV5-4
J gene: TRBJ2-7
clone size: .
CDR3 DNA: TGTGCCAGCAGCTTGCCAGGGGATCCCCCCTACGAGCAGTACTTC
CDR3 protein: CASSLPGDPPYEQYF

D gene: .
V gene: TRBV27
J gene: TRBJ1-5
clone size: .
CDR3 DNA: TGTGCCAGCAGTGACAGAATTCAGCCCCAGCATTTT
CDR3 protein: CASSDRIQPQHF

D gene: .
V gene: TRBV7-2
J gene: TRBJ1-2
clone size: .
CDR3 DNA: TGTGCCAGCAGCCTTTCAGGGCAGCCAAGAGAGGGCTACACCTTC
CDR3 protein: CASSLSGQPREGYTF

D gene: TRBD1
V gene: TRBV27
J gene: TRBJ2-3
clone size: once
CDR3 DNA: TGTGCCAGCAGTTTATTGCAGGGGGCGTTAGATACGCAGTATTTT
CDR3 protein: CASSLLQGALDTQYF

D gene: .
V gene: TRBV11-3
J gene: TRBJ2-3
clone size: .
CDR3 DNA: TGTGCCAGCAGCTTGCAGGGCTCAGATACGCAGTATTTT
CDR3 protein: CASSLQGSDTQYF

D gene: TRBD1
V gene: TRBV4-3
J gene: TRBJ2-3
clone size: .
CDR3 DNA: TGCGCCAGCAGCCAAGCCCCAAGCGGGACAGGGGCGCAGTATTTT
CDR3 protein: CASSQAPSGTGAQYF

D gene: .
V gene: TRBV7-6
J gene: TRBJ2-7
clone size: .
CDR3 DNA: TGTGCCAGCAGCTTAAAACAGGATAGGTACGAGCAGTACTTC
CDR3 protein: CASSLKQDRYEQYF

D gene: .
V gene: TRBV4-1
J gene: TRBJ2-7
clone size: .
CDR3 DNA: TGCGCCAGCAGCCAAGGGAGCTCCTACGAGCAGTACTTC
CDR3 protein: CASSQGSSYEQYF

D gene: .
V gene: TRBV7-2
J gene: TRBJ1-6
clone size: .
CDR3 DNA: TGTGCCAGCAGCTTACCCTTGGGAGGAAGCTCCTATAATTCACCCCTCCACTTT
CDR3 protein: CASSLPLGGSSYNSPLHF

D gene: .
V gene: TRBV5-1
J gene: TRBJ1-1
clone size: .
CDR3 DNA: TGCGCCAGCAGCTTGGCCGACAGGTCGGGCACTGAAGCTTTCTTT
CDR3 protein: CASSLADRSGTEAFF

D gene: TRBD1
V gene: TRBV5-8
J gene: TRBJ2-3
clone size: .
CDR3 DNA: TGTGCCAGCAGCTTGGGGTACGGACAGGGGTTCACAGATACGCAGTATTTT
CDR3 protein: CASSLGYGQGFTDTQYF

D gene: TRBD2
V gene: TRBV27
J gene: TRBJ2-1
clone size: .
CDR3 DNA: TGTGCCAGCAGCCTTAGCGGGGGGGGTTATGAGCAGTTCTTC
CDR3 protein: CASSLSGGGYEQFF

D gene: .
V gene: TRBV5-4
J gene: TRBJ2-1
clone size: .
CDR3 DNA: TGTGCCAGCAGCTTTAAGGGGGGGCTGAATGAGCAGTTCTTC
CDR3 protein: CASSFKGGLNEQFF

D gene: .
V gene: TRBV4-1
J gene: TRBJ1-1
clone size: .
CDR3 DNA: TGCGCCAGCAGCCAAGGGGACATGAACACTGAAGCTTTCTTT
CDR3 protein: CASSQGDMNTEAFF

D gene: TRBD1
V gene: TRBV4-3
J gene: TRBJ1-2
clone size: .
CDR3 DNA: TGCGCCAGCGCCTGGGGCGGGACAGGGGAGACTGGCTACACCTTC
CDR3 protein: CASAWGGTGETGYTF

D gene: .
V gene: TRBV10-3
J gene: TRBJ1-1
clone size: .
CDR3 DNA: TGTGCCATCTCGAGCGGGAACACTGAAGCTTTCTTT
CDR3 protein: CAISSGNTEAFF

D gene: .
V gene: TRBV19
J gene: TRBJ1-6
clone size: .
CDR3 DNA: TGTGCCAGTAACGCGAACGGTTCACCCCTCCACTTT
CDR3 protein: CASNANGSPLHF

D gene: TRBD1
V gene: TRBV7-9
J gene: TRBJ1-4
clone size: few
CDR3 DNA: TGTGCCAGCGGAACCCGACAGGGGTCAACTAATGAAAAACTGTTTTTT
CDR3 protein: CASGTRQGSTNEKLFF

D gene: TRBD2
V gene: TRBV29-1
J gene: TRBJ2-1
clone size: .
CDR3 DNA: TGCAGCGTTGAAGGCCTCACTAGCGATGAGCAGTTCTTC
CDR3 protein: CSVEGLTSDEQFF